The 2 T cell receptor beta chains below were found in one sample sequenced in a study of beta chain features in type 1 diabetes. The entirety of the isolated RNA underwent reverse transcription, so expressed TCRB transcripts were sequenced. The data were produced by immunoSEQ multiplex PCR, yet TCRdb's version contains in-frame clones alone and is incomplete. The sample has roughly 400,000 clones, about 14% seen once. The sample taken for sequencing was naive CD4+ T cells from blood. These receptors were obtained from a man aged 25 to 45 in good health.

This clone was picked up many times. The chain joins TRBV25-1 to TRBJ2-3; no definite D call. The CDR3 runs 11 residues. Germline CDR1 MGHDK, CDR2 SYGVNS. V lost 4 bases to trimming and J lost 6 bases, with 5 bases between them. The CDR3 loop is CASSVVDTQYF. Here the CDR3 DNA reads TGTGCCAGCAGTGTTGTGGATACGCAGTATTTT.

The chain has TRBV27 and TRBJ2-7; D perhaps matches TRBD2 (6 bases). This CDR3 spans 14 amino acids. The V and J ends lost 2 bases and 4 bases respectively, with 12 bases between them. The germline CDR1 and CDR2 sequences are MNHEY and SMNVEV (reference sequence). Written as DNA, the CDR3 is TGTGCCAGCAGTTTAGGGGGGAGTGGTTACGAGCAGTACGTC. Translated, it gives CASSLGGSGYEQYV.